The 18 T cell receptor beta chains below come from one sample, sequenced in a study of blood T cell repertoires in COVID-19. Generated by immunoSEQ multiplex PCR, the TCRdb table keeps only in-frame clones and is missing some. The repertoire consists of approximately 70,000 clones, with 88% occurring once and the leading ten covering roughly a fifth. Sequenced input: peripheral blood. The receptors stem from a human donor in a cohort sampled during active COVID-19.

The rearrangement uses TRBV27 and TRBJ1-2; TRBD1 aligns across 8 bases. V lost 2 bases, J lost 4 bases, and 0 bases stayed unmatched. The CDR3 is made up of 13 amino acids. Per germline, CDR1 MNHEY and CDR2 SMNVEV (reference sequence). The CDR3 sequence is CASSLTGGYGYTF. In nucleotides, the CDR3 is TGTGCCAGCAGTTTAACAGGGGGCTATGGCTACACCTTC.

This chain joins TRBV6-1 and TRBJ2-5, with D maybe TRBD2 (5 bases). The CDR3 has 13 amino acids. Germline CDR1 is MNHNS and CDR2 is SASEGT. The V end lost 2 bases, the J end lost 5 bases, and 9 bases lay between the germline ends. CDR3 sequence: CASSETGIETQYF. Here the CDR3 DNA reads TGTGCCAGCAGTGAAACGGGGATCGAGACCCAGTACTTC.

V usage is TRBV20-1 and J usage is TRBJ1-5; D gene uncertain. Trimming removed 3 bases from V and 4 bases from J, with 10 bases in between. CDR3 length: 13 amino acids. The germline V gene has CDR1 DFQATT and CDR2 SNEGSKA (reference sequence). The CDR3 DNA reads as TGCAGTGCTAGTCGAGGGCATAATCAGCCCCAGCATTTT. Translating it yields CSASRGHNQPQHF.

The CDR3 protein is CASSLDPGTQYF. As DNA, the CDR3 is TGTGCCAGCAGCTTAGATCCGGGGACCCAGTACTTC. This sequence joins TRBV11-3 and TRBJ2-5, with D uncertain. Germline V gene lookup returns CDR1 SGHNT and CDR2 YENEEA. The CDR3 contains 12 residues. V lost 0 bases and J 7 bases, leaving 6 bases between the germline ends.

This chain links TRBV19 with TRBJ1-4; 12 positions agree with TRBD1. This CDR3 has 16 amino acids. The germline V gene has CDR1 LNHDA and CDR2 SQIVND (reference sequence). V lost 7 bases, J lost 2 bases, and 5 bases stayed unmatched. The CDR3 protein is CASIGDRGRTNEKLFF. As DNA, the CDR3 is TGTGCCAGTATCGGGGACAGGGGGCGGACTAATGAAAAACTGTTTTTT. Complete variable domain (other parts from reference TRBV19 and TRBJ1-4): DGGITQSPKYLFRKEGQNVTLSCEQNLNHDAMYWYRQDPGQGLRLIYYSQIVNDFQKGDIAEGYSVSREKKESFPLTVTSAQKNPTAFYLCASIGDRGRTNEKLFFGSGTQLSVL.

The V gene is TRBV5-4, the J gene TRBJ2-2, with TRBD2 matching 9 bases. Per germline, CDR1 SGHNT and CDR2 YYREEE (reference sequence). The CDR3 loop spans 15 amino acids. Germline trimming cut 0 bases from V and 8 bases from J; bases unmatched to any gene: 5. DNA of the CDR3: TGTGCCAGCAGCTTGGAACCTAGCGGGGTGGGGGAGCTGTTTTTT. As protein: CASSLEPSGVGELFF.

The chain uses TRBV5-4 and TRBJ1-4, with unresolved D. The CDR3 consists of 15 residues. V lost 2 bases and J 4 bases, leaving 12 bases between the germline ends. The germline CDR1 and CDR2 sequences are SGHNT and YYREEE (reference sequence). DNA of the CDR3: TGTGCCAGCAGCTTAGGCGGGCAGAGTAATGAAAAACTGTTTTTT. Translating it yields CASSLGGQSNEKLFF.

This clone was recorded once. The chain has TRBV11-3 and TRBJ2-1; TRBD2 aligns across 11 bases. The trim removed 3 bases at V and 4 bases at J, leaving 5 bases unmatched. Germline values: CDR1 SGHNT, CDR2 YENEEA. The CDR3 has 16 amino acids. CDR3 protein: CASSFGTSGGYNEQFF. The CDR3 DNA sequence: TGTGCCAGCAGCTTCGGGACTAGCGGAGGGTACAATGAGCAGTTCTTC.

V usage is TRBV18 and J usage is TRBJ2-5; D gene uncertain. CDR1 is KGHSH and CDR2 is LQKENI in the germline V gene. V shed 0 bases and J shed 5 bases, with 7 bases lying between them. This CDR3 region has 13 residues. CDR3 in DNA: TGTGCCAGCTCACCACCGGGCCGGGAGACCCAGTACTTC. Translated, it gives CASSPPGRETQYF.

This chain connects TRBV3-1 (or the pseudogene TRBV3-2) to TRBJ1-1, with D possibly matching TRBD1 (5 bases). V lost 3 bases to trimming and J lost 6 bases, with 14 bases between them. Germline loops: CDR1 LGHDT, CDR2 YNNKEL (reference sequence). The CDR3 totals 14 residues. CDR3 residues: CASSQGLGPAEAFF. CDR3 DNA: TGTGCCAGCAGCCAGGGTTTGGGGCCGGCTGAAGCTTTCTTT.

In nucleotides, the CDR3 is TGTGCCAGCAGCTTACTGAGCGGAACCTCCTACAATGAGCAGTTCTTC. Its protein is CASSLLSGTSYNEQFF. This chain joins TRBV7-8 and TRBJ2-1, with a tentative D call TRBD2 (5 bases). V lost 2 bases to trimming and J lost 0 bases, with 11 bases between them. The CDR3 has 16 residues. Germline values: CDR1 SGHVS, CDR2 FQNEAQ.

The chain joins TRBV10-2 to TRBJ2-1, with 9 bases matching TRBD2. The CDR3 runs 15 residues. CDR1 is WSHSY, CDR2 SAAADI, per germline. V was pared by 6 bases and J by 9 bases, with 12 bases of the junction left unmatched. CDR3 sequence (DNA): TGCGCCAGCAGGACGACTAGCGGCGGGGGCGGTGAGCAGTTCTTC. This gives the protein CASRTTSGGGGEQFF.

The rearrangement joins TRBV27 to TRBJ2-7, with 8 nucleotides matching TRBD2. The length of the CDR3 is 16 residues. Germline-derived CDR1 and CDR2 are MNHEY and SMNVEV (reference sequence). With V trimmed by 4 bases and J by 4 bases, 12 bases remained unmatched. The CDR3 protein is CASSSLLAGGPYEQYF. As DNA, the CDR3 is TGTGCCAGCAGTTCACTCCTAGCGGGCGGCCCATACGAGCAGTACTTC.

This chain joins TRBV6-2 or TRBV6-3 and TRBJ1-5; maybe TRBD1 (5 bases). Trimming cost V 6 bases and J 3 bases, with 12 bases left between them. The CDR3 spans 14 residues. The germline CDR1 and CDR2 sequences are MNHEY and SVGEGT. The CDR3 DNA reads TGTGCCAGCAGCCCGACAGCTTTCAATCAGCCCCAGCATTTT. Translation gives CASSPTAFNQPQHF.

The V call is TRBV6-2 or TRBV6-3, the J call TRBJ2-2, with 10 bases matching TRBD2. CDR3 length equals 18 residues. Germline values: CDR1 MNHEY, CDR2 SVGEGT. The junction had 13 bases not matched to a gene; V was cut back by 5 bases and J by 4 bases. The DNA for the CDR3 is TGTGCCAGCAGTCGTAAAGAAGGGAGCGGGGGGGCCACCGGGGAGCTGTTTTTT. This encodes CASSRKEGSGGATGELFF.

V and J are TRBV28 and TRBJ1-1; no definite D call. CDR3 length equals 14 residues. Germline-derived CDR1 and CDR2 are MDHEN and SYDVKM. V lost 6 bases, J lost 0 bases, and 11 bases lay in between. CDR3 sequence (DNA): TGTGCCAGCAGCTCCCTTGGCCTGAACACTGAAGCTTTCTTT. Encoded protein: CASSSLGLNTEAFF.

The V and J genes are TRBV9 and TRBJ2-6; D may be TRBD1 (6 bases). Per germline, CDR1 SGDLS and CDR2 YYNGEE. The CDR3 consists of 16 residues. Trimming took off 0 bases at V and 2 bases at J, with 9 bases between the two ends. CDR3 in amino acids: CASSVGGPAGANVLTF. CDR3 DNA: TGTGCCAGCAGCGTAGGGGGGCCCGCTGGGGCCAACGTCCTGACTTTC.

This chain joins TRBV9 and TRBJ2-3, with 7 bases matching TRBD2. V dropped 2 bases and J dropped 2; count of bases not matched to a gene: 5. The CDR3 extends over 15 amino acids. CDR1 SGDLS and CDR2 YYNGEE come from the germline V gene. CDR3 protein: CASSVAGAYTDTQYF. The CDR3 DNA follows: TGTGCCAGCAGCGTCGCGGGAGCCTACACAGATACGCAGTATTTT.